This entry is about one T cell receptor (beta chain). As yet, its antigen is unknown. The sample originates from a study of T cell responses to AZD1222 COVID-19 vaccine. Study-level results: Spike-wide vaccine-associated CD4 TCRs dominated at 160-218 and 743-854. Donors were chiefly white British, with a greater number of females, and clonal diversity was perhaps underestimated. Spike-specific TCR repertoires showed rising breadth and depth after two AZD1222 doses. All repertoire sampling was performed exclusively after the peak T cell response.

Measured with immunoSEQ multiplex PCR; TCRdb has only the in-frame clones, and not every one. The table lists 80,000 to 90,000 clones, about 90% of them singletons, with around 5.2% in the top ten. Germline V gene data show CDR1 as SEHNR and CDR2 as FQNEAQ (reference sequence). There are 18 residues in the CDR3. Trimming pared 5 bases from V and 7 bases from J, leaving 27 bases between. Source: peripheral blood, taken on day 0 of MenACWY control vaccination. The rearrangement uses TRBV7-9 and TRBJ2-1, with D perhaps being TRBD1 or TRBD2 (5 bases each). The source is an adult in good health. For the CDR3, the DNA is TGTGCCAGCAGCCGCAGAACCGCTAGGGGAGAACACGCTAATGAGCAGTTCTTC. This translates into CASSRRTARGEHANEQFF.